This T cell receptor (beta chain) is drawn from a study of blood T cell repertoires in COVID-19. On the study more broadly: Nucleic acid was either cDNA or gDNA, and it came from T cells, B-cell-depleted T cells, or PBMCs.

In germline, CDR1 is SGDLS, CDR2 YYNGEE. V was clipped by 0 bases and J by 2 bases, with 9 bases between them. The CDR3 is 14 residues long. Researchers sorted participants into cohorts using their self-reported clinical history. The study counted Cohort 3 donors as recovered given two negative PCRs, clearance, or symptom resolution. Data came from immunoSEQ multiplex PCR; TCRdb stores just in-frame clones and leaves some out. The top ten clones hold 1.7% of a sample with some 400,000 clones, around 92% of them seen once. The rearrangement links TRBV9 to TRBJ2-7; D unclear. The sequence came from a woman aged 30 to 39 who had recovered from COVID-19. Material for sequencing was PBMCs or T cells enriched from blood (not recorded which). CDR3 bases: TGTGCCAGCAGCGTAGAAGTCACGGCCTACGAGCAGTACTTC. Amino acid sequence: CASSVEVTAYEQYF.